This TCR beta chain was recovered during a study of T cells in Graves' hyperthyroidism and ophthalmopathy. Each patient was aged 18 to 65 and had newly diagnosed hyperthyroidism of under 2 months' duration. The CDR3 has 17 amino acids. CDR1 is KGHDR and CDR2 is SFDVKD in the germline V gene. The ends lost 1 base at V and 0 bases at J; junction bases unmatched: 6. There are a few counts of this clonotype. TCR beta CDR3 regions were amplified from RNA. The primer set for the first-round RT-PCR of the TCR CDR3 was HTBI. From the multiplex PCR reads, TCRdb called clonotypes with MiXCR, one entry per CDR3 protein. The sample shows roughly 740,000 distinct CDR3 sequences, about a sixth of them seen only once.

This sequence was found in a man aged 18 to 29 with Graves' hyperthyroidism. The J gene is TRBJ2-5, the V gene TRBV24-1; 8 bases match TRBD2. Material: blood. CDR3 amino acids: CATSDFLSGTDQETQYF. The CDR3 coding sequence is TGTGCCACCAGTGATTTTCTTAGCGGGACCGACCAAGAGACCCAGTACTTC.